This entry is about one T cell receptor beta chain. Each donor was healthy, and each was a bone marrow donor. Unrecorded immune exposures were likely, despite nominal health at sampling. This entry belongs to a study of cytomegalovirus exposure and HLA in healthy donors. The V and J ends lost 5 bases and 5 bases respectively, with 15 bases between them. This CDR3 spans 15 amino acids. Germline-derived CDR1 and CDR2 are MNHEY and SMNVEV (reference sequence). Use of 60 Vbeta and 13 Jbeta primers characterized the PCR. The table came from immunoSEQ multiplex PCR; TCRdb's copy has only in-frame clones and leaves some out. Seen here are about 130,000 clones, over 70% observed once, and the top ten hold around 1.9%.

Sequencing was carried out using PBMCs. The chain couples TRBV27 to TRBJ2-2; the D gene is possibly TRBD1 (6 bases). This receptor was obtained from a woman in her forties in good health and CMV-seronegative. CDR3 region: CASSLYRDYTGELFF. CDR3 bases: TGTGCCAGCAGTCTCTACAGGGATTATACCGGGGAGCTGTTTTTT.